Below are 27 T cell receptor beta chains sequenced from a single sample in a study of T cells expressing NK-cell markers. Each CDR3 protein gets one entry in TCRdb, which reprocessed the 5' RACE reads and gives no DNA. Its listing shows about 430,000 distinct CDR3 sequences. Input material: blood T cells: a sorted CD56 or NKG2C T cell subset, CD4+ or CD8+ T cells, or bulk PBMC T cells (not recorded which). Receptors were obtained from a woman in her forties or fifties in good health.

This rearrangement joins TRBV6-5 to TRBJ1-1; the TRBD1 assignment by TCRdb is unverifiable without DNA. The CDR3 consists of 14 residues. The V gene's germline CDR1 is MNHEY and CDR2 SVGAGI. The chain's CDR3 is CASSTGQGGTEAFF.

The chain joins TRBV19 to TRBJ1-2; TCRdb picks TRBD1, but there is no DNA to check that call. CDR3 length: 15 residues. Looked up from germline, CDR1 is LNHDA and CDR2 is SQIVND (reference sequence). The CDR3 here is CASRDRGISNYGYTF.

This CDR3 reads CAWKVAWSTEAFF. V and J are TRBV30 and TRBJ1-1. Germline-derived CDR1 and CDR2 are GTSNPN and SVGIG (reference sequence). This CDR3 spans 13 amino acids.

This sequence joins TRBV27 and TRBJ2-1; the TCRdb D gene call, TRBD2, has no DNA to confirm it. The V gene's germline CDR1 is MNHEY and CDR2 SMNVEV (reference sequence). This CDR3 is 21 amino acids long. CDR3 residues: CASSFPNAGTSGRFSYNEQFF.

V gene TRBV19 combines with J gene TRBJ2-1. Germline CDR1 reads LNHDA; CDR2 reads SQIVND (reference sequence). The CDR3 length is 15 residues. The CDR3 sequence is CASSRTPTPGNEQFF.

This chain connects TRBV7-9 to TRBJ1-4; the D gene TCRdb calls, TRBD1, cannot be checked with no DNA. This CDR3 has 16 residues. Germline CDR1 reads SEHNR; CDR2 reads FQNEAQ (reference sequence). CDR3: CASSSLGTVTNEKLFF.

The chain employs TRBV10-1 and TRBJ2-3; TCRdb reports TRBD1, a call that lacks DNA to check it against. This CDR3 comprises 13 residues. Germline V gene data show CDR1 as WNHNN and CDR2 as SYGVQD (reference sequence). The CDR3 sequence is CASSVTGIDTQYF.

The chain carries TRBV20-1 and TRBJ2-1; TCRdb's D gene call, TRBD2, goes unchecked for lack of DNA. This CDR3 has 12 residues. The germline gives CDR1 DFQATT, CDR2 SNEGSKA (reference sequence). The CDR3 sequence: CSATGPSDRQFF.

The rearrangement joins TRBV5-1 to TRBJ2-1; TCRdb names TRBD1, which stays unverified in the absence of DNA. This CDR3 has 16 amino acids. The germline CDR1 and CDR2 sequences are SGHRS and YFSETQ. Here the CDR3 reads CASSGGVRGRRNEQFF.

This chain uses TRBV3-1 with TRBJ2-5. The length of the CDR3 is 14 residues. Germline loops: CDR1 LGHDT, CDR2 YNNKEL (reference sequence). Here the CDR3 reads CASSQNRNQETQYF.

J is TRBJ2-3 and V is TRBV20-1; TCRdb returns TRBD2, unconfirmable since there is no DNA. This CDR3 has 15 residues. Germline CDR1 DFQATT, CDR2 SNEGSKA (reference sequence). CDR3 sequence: CSASLAGGGGDTQYF.

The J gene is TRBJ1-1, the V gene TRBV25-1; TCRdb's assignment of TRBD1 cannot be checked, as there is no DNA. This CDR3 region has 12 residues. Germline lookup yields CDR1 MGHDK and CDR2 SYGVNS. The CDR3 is CASASQGGEAFF.

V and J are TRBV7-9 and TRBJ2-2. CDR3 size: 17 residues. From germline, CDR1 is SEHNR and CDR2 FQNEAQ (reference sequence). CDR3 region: CASSLELRTMNTGELFF.

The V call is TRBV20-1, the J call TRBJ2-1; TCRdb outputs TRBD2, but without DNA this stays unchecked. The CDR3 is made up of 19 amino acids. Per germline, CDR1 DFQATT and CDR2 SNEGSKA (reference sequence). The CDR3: CSASSLTSGEPSSYNEQFF.

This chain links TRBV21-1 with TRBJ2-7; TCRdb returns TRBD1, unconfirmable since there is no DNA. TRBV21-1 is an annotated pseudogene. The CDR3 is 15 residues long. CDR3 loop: CASCYSGTAFYEQYF.

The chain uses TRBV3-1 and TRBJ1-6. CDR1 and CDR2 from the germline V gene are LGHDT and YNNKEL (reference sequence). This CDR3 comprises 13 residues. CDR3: CASSHLGRVALHF.

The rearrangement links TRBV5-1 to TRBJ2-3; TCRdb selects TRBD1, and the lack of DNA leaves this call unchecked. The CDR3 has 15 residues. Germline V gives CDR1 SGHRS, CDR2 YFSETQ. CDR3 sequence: CASSLAGTGPDTQYF.

The CDR3 spells CASSPPDFTGSELFF. This chain connects TRBV14 to TRBJ2-2. This CDR3 region has 15 residues. Germline CDR1 is SGHDN and CDR2 is FVKESK.

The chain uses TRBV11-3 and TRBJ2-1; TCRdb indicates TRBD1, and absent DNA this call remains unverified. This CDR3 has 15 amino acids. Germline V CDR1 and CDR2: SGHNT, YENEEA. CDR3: CASSSRDKSYNEQFF.

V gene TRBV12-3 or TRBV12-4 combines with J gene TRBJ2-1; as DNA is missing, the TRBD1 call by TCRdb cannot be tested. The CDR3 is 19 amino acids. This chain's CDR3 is CASSPGGGTGMGSYNEQFF.

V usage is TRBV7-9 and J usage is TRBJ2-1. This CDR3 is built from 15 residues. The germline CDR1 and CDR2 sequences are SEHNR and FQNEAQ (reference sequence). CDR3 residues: CASSLAATSYNEQFF.

The CDR3 reads CASSLGRRSSIYNEQFF. The V call is TRBV5-1, the J call TRBJ2-1; TCRdb returns TRBD1, unconfirmable since there is no DNA. There are 17 residues in the CDR3. Per the germline V gene, CDR1 is SGHRS and CDR2 is YFSETQ.

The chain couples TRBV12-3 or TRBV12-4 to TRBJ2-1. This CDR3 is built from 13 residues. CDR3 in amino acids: CASRTTTGFEQFF.

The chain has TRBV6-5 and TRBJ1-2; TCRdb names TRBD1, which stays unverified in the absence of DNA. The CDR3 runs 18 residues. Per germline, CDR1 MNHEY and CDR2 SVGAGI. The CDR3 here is CASRLTPGQKGPHYGYTF.

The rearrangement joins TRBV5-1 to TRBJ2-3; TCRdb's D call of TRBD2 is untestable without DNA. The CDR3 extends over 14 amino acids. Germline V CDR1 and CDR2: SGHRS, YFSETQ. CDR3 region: CASSLAGVSDTQYF.

The CDR3 is CASESVANYGYTF. The V gene is TRBV6-1, the J gene TRBJ1-2. This CDR3 contains 13 residues. Germline V gives CDR1 MNHNS, CDR2 SASEGT.

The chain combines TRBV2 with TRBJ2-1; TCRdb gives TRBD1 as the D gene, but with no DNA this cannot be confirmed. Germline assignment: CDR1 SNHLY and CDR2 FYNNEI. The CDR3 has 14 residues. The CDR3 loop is CASSLDRKVGEQFF.